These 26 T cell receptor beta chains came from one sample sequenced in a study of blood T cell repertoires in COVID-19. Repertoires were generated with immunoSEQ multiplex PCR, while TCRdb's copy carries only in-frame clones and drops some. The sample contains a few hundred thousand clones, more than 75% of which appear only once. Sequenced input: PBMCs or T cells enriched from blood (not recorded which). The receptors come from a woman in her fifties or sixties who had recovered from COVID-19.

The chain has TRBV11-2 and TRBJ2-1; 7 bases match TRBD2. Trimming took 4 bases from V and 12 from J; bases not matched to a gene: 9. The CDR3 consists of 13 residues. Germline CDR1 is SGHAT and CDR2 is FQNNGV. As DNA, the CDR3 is TGTGCCAGCAGCTCCTCCCGACTAGCCGGGCAGTTCTTC. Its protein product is CASSSSRLAGQFF.

The CDR3 coding sequence is TGTGCCAGCAGTGAATCCGGCGGGGGAAACACTGAAGCTTTCTTT. Amino acid sequence: CASSESGGGNTEAFF. The chain couples TRBV25-1 to TRBJ1-1; TRBD1 is a possible D gene (5 bases). The CDR3 contains 15 residues. The germline gives CDR1 MGHDK, CDR2 SYGVNS. Trimming took 1 base from V and 2 from J, leaving 11 bases between them.

CDR3 region: CASTQGGALFGAFF. CDR3 bases: TGTGCCAGCACCCAGGGGGGAGCCTTGTTCGGGGCTTTCTTT. The chain links TRBV6-1 to TRBJ1-1; the match to TRBD1 covers 7 bases. This CDR3 contains 14 residues. CDR1 MNHNS and CDR2 SASEGT come from the germline V gene. V shed 7 bases and J 11 bases; nucleotides not matched to a gene: 16.

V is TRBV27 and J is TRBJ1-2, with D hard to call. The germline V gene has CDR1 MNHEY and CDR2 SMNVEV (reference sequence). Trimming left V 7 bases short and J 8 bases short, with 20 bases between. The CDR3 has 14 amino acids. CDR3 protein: CASTPAGGSVGYTF. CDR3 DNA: TGTGCCAGCACCCCTGCGGGTGGGTCTGTCGGCTACACCTTC.

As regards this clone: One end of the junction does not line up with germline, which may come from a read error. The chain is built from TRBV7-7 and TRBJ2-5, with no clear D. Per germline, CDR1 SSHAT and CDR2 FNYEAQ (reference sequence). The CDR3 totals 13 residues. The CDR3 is CASSLVFIETQYF. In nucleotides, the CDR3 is TGTGCTAGCAGCTTAGTATTTATTGAGACCCAGTACTTC.

The CDR3 protein is CASSITGTNQPQHF. The CDR3 DNA reads TGTGCCAGCAGCATTACCGGGACAAATCAGCCCCAGCATTTT. The chain couples TRBV9 to TRBJ1-5; possible D gene TRBD1, 6 bases. Germline CDR1 is SGDLS and CDR2 is YYNGEE. Trimming removed 4 bases from V and 4 bases from J, with 12 bases in between. CDR3 length: 14 amino acids.

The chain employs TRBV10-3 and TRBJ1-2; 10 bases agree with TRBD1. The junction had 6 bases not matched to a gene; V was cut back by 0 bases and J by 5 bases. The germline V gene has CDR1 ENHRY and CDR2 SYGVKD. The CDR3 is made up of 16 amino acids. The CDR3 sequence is CAISESGQGKLYGYTF. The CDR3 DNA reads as TGTGCCATCAGTGAGTCGGGACAGGGGAAACTATATGGCTACACCTTC.

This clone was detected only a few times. The CDR3 DNA reads as TGTGCCAGCAGCTTATCGGGGTGGTACGAGCAGTACTTC. Translated: CASSLSGWYEQYF. This chain connects TRBV11-2 to TRBJ2-7; D is perhaps TRBD2 (5 bases). Germline values: CDR1 SGHAT, CDR2 FQNNGV. CDR3 size: 13 residues. Trimming removed 2 bases at V and 4 bases at J, with 9 bases between.

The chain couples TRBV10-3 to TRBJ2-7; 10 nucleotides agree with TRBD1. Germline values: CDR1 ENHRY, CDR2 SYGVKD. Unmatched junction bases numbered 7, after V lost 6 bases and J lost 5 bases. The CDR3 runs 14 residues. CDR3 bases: TGTGCCATCAGGGGGGACAGGGGAATGCACGAGCAGTACTTC. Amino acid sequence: CAIRGDRGMHEQYF.

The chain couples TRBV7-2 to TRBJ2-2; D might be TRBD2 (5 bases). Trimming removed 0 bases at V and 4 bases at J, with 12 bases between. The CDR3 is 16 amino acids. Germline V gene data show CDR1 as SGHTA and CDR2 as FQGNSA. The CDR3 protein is CASSLAPGVFTGELFF. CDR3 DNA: TGTGCCAGCAGCTTAGCGCCCGGGGTATTCACCGGGGAGCTGTTTTTT.

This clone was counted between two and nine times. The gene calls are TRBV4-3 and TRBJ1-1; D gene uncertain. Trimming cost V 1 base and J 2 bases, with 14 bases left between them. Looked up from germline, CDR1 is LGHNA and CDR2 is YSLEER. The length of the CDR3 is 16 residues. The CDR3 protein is CASSQVRYRFNTEAFF. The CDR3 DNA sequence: TGCGCCAGCAGCCAAGTTCGGTACAGATTCAACACTGAAGCTTTCTTT.

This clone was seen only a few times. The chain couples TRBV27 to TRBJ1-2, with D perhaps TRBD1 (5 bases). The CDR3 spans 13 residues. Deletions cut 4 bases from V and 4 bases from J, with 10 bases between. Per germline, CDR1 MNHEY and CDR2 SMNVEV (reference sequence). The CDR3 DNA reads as TGTGCCAGCAGTTCCGCCGACAGCTATGGCTACACCTTC. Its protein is CASSSADSYGYTF.

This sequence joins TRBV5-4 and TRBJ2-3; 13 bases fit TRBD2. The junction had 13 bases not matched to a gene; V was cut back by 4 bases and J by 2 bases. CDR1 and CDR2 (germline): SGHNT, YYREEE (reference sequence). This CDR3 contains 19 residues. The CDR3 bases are TGTGCCAGCAGCGCCTCGACTAGCGGGGGGCCTTACTACACAGATACGCAGTATTTT. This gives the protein CASSASTSGGPYYTDTQYF.

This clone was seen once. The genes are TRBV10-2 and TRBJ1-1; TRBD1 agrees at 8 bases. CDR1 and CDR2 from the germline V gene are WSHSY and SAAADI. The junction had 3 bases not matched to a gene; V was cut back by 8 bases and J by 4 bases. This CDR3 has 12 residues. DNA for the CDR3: TGCGCCAGCGGACAGGGAGGCACTGAAGCTTTCTTT. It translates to CASGQGGTEAFF.

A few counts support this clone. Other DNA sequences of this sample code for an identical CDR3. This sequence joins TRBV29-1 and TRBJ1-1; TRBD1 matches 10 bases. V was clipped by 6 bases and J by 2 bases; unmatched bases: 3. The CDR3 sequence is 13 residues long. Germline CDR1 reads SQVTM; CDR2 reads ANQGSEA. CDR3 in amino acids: CSVRTGGNTEAFF. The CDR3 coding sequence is TGCAGCGTGAGGACAGGGGGTAACACTGAAGCTTTCTTT.

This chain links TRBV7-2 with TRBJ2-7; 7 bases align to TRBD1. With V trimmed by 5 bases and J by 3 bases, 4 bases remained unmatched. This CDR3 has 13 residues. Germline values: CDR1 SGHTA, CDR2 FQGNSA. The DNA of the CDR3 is TGTGCCAGCAGCGCCGGACAGGACTACGAGCAGTACTTC. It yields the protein CASSAGQDYEQYF.

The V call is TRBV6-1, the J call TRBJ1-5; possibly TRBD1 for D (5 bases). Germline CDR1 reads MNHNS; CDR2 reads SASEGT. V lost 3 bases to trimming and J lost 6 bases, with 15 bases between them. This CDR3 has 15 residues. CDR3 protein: CASSDGDSLGQPQHF. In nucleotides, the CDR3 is TGTGCCAGCAGTGATGGAGACAGCTTGGGTCAGCCCCAGCATTTT.

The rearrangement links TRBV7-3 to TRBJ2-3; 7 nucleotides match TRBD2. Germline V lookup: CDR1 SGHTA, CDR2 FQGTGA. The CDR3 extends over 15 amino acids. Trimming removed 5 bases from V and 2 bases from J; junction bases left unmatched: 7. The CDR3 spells CASSPTGGFTDTQYF. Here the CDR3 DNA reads TGTGCCAGCAGCCCCACGGGGGGATTCACAGATACGCAGTATTTT.

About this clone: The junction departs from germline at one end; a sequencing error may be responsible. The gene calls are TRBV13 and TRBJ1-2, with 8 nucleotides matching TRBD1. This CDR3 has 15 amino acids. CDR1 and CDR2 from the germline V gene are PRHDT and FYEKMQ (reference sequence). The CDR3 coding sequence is TGTGCCAGCAGCCTAGGGGTTTGGACAGGGTCTGGCTACACCTTC. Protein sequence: CASSLGVWTGSGYTF.

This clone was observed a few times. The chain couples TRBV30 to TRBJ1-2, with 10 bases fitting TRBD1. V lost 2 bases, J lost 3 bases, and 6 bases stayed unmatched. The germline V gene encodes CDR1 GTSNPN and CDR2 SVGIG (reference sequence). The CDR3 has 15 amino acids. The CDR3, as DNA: TGTGCCTGGAGTACCGGTGGGACAGGGGACTATGGCTACACCTTC. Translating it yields CAWSTGGTGDYGYTF.

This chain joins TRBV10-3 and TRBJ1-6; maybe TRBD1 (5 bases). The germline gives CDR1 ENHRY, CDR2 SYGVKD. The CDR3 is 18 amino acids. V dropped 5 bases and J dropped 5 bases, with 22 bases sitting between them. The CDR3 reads CAISRSGNTDINNSPLHF. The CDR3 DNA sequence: TGTGCCATCAGTAGATCAGGGAATACCGACATTAATAATTCACCCCTCCACTTT.

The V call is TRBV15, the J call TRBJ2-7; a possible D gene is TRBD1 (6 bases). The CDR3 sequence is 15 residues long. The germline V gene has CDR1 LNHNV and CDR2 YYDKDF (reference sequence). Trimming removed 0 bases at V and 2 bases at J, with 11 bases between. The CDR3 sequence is CATSRDQGRTYEQYF. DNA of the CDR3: TGTGCCACCAGCAGAGACCAGGGGCGGACCTACGAGCAGTACTTC.

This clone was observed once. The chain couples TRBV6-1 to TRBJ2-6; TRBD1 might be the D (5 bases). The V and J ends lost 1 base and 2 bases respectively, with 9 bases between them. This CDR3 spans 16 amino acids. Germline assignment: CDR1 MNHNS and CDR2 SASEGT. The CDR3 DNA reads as TGTGCCAGCAGTGAAGAGGTAGGGGCTGGGGCCAACGTCCTGACTTTC. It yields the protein CASSEEVGAGANVLTF.

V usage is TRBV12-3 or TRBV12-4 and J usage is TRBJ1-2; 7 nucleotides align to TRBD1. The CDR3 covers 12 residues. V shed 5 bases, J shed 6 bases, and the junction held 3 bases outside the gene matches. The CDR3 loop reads CASSPGGNGYTF. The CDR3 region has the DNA TGTGCCAGCAGTCCAGGGGGTAATGGCTACACCTTC.

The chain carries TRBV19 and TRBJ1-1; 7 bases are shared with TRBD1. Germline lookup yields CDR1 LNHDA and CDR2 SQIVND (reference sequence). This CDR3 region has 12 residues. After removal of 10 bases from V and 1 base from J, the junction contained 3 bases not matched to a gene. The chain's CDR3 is CATRTGNTEAFF. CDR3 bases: TGTGCCACTAGGACAGGGAACACTGAAGCTTTCTTT.

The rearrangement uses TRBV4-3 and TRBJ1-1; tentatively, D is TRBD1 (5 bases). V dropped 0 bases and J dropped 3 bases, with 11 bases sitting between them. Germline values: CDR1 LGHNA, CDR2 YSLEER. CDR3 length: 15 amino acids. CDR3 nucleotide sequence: TGCGCCAGCAGCCAAGATCGGGGGAGGGACACTGAAGCTTTCTTT. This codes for CASSQDRGRDTEAFF.